A single sample is the source of the 2 T cell receptor beta chains below, sequenced in a study of cytomegalovirus exposure and HLA in healthy donors. The PCR had 60 Vbeta and 13 Jbeta primers. Generated by immunoSEQ multiplex PCR, the TCRdb table keeps only in-frame clones and is missing some. The sample has roughly 120,000 clones; roughly 68% are singletons. Sample: PBMCs. These receptors came from a man between 25 and 39 years old in good health and CMV-seropositive.

This clone was seen once. The J gene is TRBJ2-3, the V gene TRBV5-4, with TRBD1 as a possible D gene (6 bases). V lost 0 bases and J 5 bases, leaving 16 bases between the germline ends. CDR1 is SGHNT and CDR2 is YYREEE in the germline V gene (reference sequence). The CDR3 is 16 amino acids. The CDR3 here is CASSLGGLWGQDTQYF. The DNA for the CDR3 is TGTGCCAGCAGCTTGGGTGGGTTATGGGGGCAAGATACGCAGTATTTT.

This clone was observed a handful of times. The rearrangement uses TRBV12-5 and TRBJ1-1; TRBD1 matches 10 bases. J lost 0 bases, V lost 3 bases, and 7 bases had no gene match. This CDR3 is 17 amino acids long. CDR1 LGHNT and CDR2 FRNRAP come from the germline V gene. CDR3 loop: CASGLRTGGEVNTEAFF. The CDR3, as DNA: TGTGCTAGTGGTTTACGGACAGGGGGGGAAGTGAACACTGAAGCTTTCTTT.